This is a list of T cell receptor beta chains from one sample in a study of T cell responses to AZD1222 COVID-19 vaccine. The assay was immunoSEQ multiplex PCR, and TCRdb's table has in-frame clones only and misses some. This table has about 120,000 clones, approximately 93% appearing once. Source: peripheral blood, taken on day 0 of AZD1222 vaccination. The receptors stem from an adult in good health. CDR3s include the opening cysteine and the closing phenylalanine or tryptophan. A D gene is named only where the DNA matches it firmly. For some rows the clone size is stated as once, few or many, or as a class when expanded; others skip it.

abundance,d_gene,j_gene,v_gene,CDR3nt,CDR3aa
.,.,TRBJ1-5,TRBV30,TGTGCCTGGAGTGTAAAGATGAATCAGCCCCAGCATTTT,CAWSVKMNQPQHF
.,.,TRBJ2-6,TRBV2,TGTGCCACCCTGATGTACTCTGGGGCCAACGTCCTGACTTTC,CATLMYSGANVLTF
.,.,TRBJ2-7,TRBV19,TGTGCCAGTAGTATAGATCGAAGGGAGCAGTACTTC,CASSIDRREQYF
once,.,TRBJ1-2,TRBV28,TGTGCCAGCAGTAAACAGCCACGAGGGTATGGCTACACCTTC,CASSKQPRGYGYTF
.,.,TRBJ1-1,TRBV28,TGTGCCAGCACCCAAGGGACATCCTTCACCACTGAAGCTTTCTTT,CASTQGTSFTTEAFF
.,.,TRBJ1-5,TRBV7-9,TGTGCCAGCAGCTCGAGTAGGGAGAGCAATCAGCCCCAGCATTTT,CASSSSRESNQPQHF
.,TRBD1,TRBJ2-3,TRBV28,TGTGCCAGCAGTTCGAACTCCGGACAGGGGGGCACAGATACGCAGTATTTT,CASSSNSGQGGTDTQYF
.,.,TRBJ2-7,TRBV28,TGTGCCAGCACCCAGGCGGTAACCTACGAGCAGTACTTC,CASTQAVTYEQYF
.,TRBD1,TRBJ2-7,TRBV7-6,TGTGCCAGCAGCTTAACCCGAGACAGGGACCCCGAGCAGTACTTC,CASSLTRDRDPEQYF
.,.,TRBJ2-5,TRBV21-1,TGTGCCAGCAGCAACCCCAAGGGGACTAGCGGGGCACCCCAAGAGACCCAGTACTTC,CASSNPKGTSGAPQETQYF
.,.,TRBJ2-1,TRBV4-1,TGCGCCAGCAGCCCCGGGTTCGGTACGTCCATTGAGCAGTTCTTC,CASSPGFGTSIEQFF
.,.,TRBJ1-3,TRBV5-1,TGCGCCAGCAGCCCCCAGATGAACTCTGGAAACACCATATATTTT,CASSPQMNSGNTIYF
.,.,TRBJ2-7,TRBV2,TGTGCCTCCAACAGGGCGACAGGGACTTCCTACGAGCAGTACTTC,CASNRATGTSYEQYF
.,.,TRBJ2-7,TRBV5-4,TGTGCCAGCAGCTTAGGTAAAGCTGTCTCCGGCGAGCAGTACTTC,CASSLGKAVSGEQYF
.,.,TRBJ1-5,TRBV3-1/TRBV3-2,TGTGCCAGCAGCCAGGACCCCACGGCAGGGGTTAGCAATCAGCCCCAGCATTTT,CASSQDPTAGVSNQPQHF
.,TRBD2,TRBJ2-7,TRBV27,TGTGCCAGCAGCACCCTTAGCGGGAGTTCCTACGAGCAGTACTTC,CASSTLSGSSYEQYF
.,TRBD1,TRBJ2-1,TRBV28,TGTGCCACCAAGGGTCGGGACAGGGCTCTCAATGAGCAGTTCTTC,CATKGRDRALNEQFF
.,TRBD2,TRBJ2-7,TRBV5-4,TGTGCCAGCAGCTTAGGGAGGGCCGGGGACGAGCAGTACTTC,CASSLGRAGDEQYF
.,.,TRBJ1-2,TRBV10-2,TGCGCCAGCAGTCTAAGTTTAGAAGGTGGCTACACCTTC,CASSLSLEGGYTF
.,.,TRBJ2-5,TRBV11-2,TGTGCCAGCAGCTTATATCAGGCGATGCAGGAGACCCAGTACTTC,CASSLYQAMQETQYF
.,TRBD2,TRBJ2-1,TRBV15,TGTGCCACCAGCAGGGAAGGACTAGCGGGAGGGCAGGTTGAGCAGTTCTTC,CATSREGLAGGQVEQFF
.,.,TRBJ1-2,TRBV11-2,TGTGCCAGCAGCTTAGTTGCGGGAACCTATGGCTACACCTTC,CASSLVAGTYGYTF
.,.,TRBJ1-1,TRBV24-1,TGTGCCACCAGTGTAGGGTCGGGAACTGCCAAAGCTTTCTTT,CATSVGSGTAKAFF
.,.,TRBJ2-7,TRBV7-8,TGTGCCAGCAGCTCTACAGGGTATCAGTACTTC,CASSSTGYQYF
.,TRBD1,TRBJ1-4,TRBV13,TGTGCCAGCAGCCCAGGGGGCCCTAATGAAAAACTGTTTTTT,CASSPGGPNEKLFF
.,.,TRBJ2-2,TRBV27,TGTGCCAGCAGCCAAATACGGGGGGCAAACACCGGGGAGCTGTTTTTT,CASSQIRGANTGELFF
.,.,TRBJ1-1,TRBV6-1,TGTGCCAGCAGTGCGTCCTTTCCCCGGGGAGCGACTGAAGCTTTCTTT,CASSASFPRGATEAFF
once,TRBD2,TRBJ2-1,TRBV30,TGTGCCTGCCAGGGACTAGCGGGGACCTACAATGAGCAGTTCTTC,CACQGLAGTYNEQFF
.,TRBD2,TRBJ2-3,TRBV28,TGTGTAGCGGGAGGGCCGGATACGCAGTATTTT,CVAGGPDTQYF
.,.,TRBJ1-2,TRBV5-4,TGTGCCGCTACCCAGCTTGGAACCGGCTATGGCTACACCTTC,CAATQLGTGYGYTF
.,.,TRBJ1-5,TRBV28,TGTGCCAGCAGTCGGAGGGGGGATATTGAGCCCCAGCATTTT,CASSRRGDIEPQHF
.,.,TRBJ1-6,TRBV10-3,TGTGCCATCAGCAGGGACGGTATGGTAAATTCACCCCTCCACTTT,CAISRDGMVNSPLHF
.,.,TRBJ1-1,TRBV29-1,TGCAGCGTTGAAGGGGGTTCCTTCACTGAAGCTTTCTTT,CSVEGGSFTEAFF
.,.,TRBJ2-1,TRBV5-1,TGCGCCAGCAGCTGGACTCCAAGCTCCTACAATGAGCAGTTCTTC,CASSWTPSSYNEQFF
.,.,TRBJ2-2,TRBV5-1,TGCGCCAGCAATGAAGGGGGGCCCGGGGAGCTGTTTTTT,CASNEGGPGELFF
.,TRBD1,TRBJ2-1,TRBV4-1,TGCGCCAGCAGCCACGGGACAGGAGAATACAATGAGCAGTTCTTC,CASSHGTGEYNEQFF
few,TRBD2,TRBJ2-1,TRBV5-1,TGCGCCAGCAGCCCCACCTTCTGGGCGGGAGGGAATAACGATGAGCAGTTCTTC,CASSPTFWAGGNNDEQFF
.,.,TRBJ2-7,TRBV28,TGTGCCAGCAGAATTACAGGGTACGAGCAGTACTTC,CASRITGYEQYF
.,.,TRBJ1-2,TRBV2,TGTGCCAGCATACGCCGGAGAGCTAACTATGGCTACACCTTC,CASIRRRANYGYTF
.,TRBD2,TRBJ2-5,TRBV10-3,TGTGCCATCGGAACTAGCGGGAGCCAAGAGACCCAGTACTTC,CAIGTSGSQETQYF
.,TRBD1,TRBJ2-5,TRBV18,TGTGCCAGCGGGGATAGCAGGGGGAGAACAGAGACCCAGTACTTC,CASGDSRGRTETQYF
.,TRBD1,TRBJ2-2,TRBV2,TGTGCCAGCAGCCCGGACAGGGGGTACACCGGGGAGCTGTTTTTT,CASSPDRGYTGELFF
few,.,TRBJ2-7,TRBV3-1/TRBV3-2,TGTGCCAGCAGTCGTTCCTACGAGCAGTACTTC,CASSRSYEQYF
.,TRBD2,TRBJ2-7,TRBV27,TGTGCCACCTCAACCCGGACTAGCGGGATTGATGTGGGCTACGAGCAGTACTTC,CATSTRTSGIDVGYEQYF
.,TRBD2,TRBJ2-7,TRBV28,TGTGCCAGCAGGCCCGGGGGGGCCCGGTACGAGCAGTACTTC,CASRPGGARYEQYF
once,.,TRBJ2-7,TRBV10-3,TGTGCCATCAGTGTCGGTAACGAGCAGTACTTC,CAISVGNEQYF
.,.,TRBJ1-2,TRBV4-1,TGCGCCAGCAGCCAAGGACGGGAGGCTAGCTTC,CASSQGREASF
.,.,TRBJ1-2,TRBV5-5,TGTGCCAGCAGCTTGGACTTACGAGGGCCTGGCTACACCTTC,CASSLDLRGPGYTF
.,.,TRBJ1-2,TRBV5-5,TGTGCCAGCAGCTTGGGAGGTGGTATAGGCTATGGCTACACCTTC,CASSLGGGIGYGYTF
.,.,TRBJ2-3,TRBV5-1,TGCGCCAGCAGCCAACTGGAGACAGATACGCAGTATTTT,CASSQLETDTQYF
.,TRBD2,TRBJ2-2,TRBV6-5,TGTGCCAGCATGGGCGGGAGGGTCACCGGGGAGCTGTTTTTT,CASMGGRVTGELFF
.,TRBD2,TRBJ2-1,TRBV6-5,TGTGCCAGCAGTTCGGGAGGTGAGCAGTTCTTC,CASSSGGEQFF
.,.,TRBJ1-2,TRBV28,TGTGCCAGCAAGAGGTCTGGGAGGGATGGCTACACCTTC,CASKRSGRDGYTF